The sequence of this T cell receptor (beta chain) was determined in a study of T cells after yellow fever vaccination. At the level of the study: Flow sorting relied on CD3, CD45RA, CCR7 and CD95 to obtain EM, EMRA, CM and Tscm memory subsets.

CDR3 length equals 15 residues. Per the germline V gene, CDR1 is MDHEN and CDR2 is SYDVKM. V was clipped by 5 bases and J by 4 bases; unmatched bases: 10. TCRdb re-analysed the 5' RACE reads in MiXCR, keeping a single row per CDR3 protein. The sample includes 14,000 or so distinct CDR3 sequences, under 7.5% of them seen just once. Sample share makes this clonotype medium-sized. Material: PBMCs, either bulk or a sorted T-cell subset (CD4+, CD8+, memory, or dextramer-sorted; not recorded which), obtained on the day of the yellow fever booster vaccination. The receptor was isolated from a man between 18 and 35 years old who received the YFV17D yellow fever vaccine. The chain combines TRBV28 with TRBJ2-5, with TRBD1 matching over 7 bases. DNA for the CDR3: TGTGCCAGCAGTCCCCAAGACAGGGTTTTAGAGACCCAGTACTTC. Translated: CASSPQDRVLETQYF.